A single sample gave rise to the 24 T cell receptor beta chains below, sequenced in a study of blood T cell repertoires in COVID-19. TCRdb's table, derived via immunoSEQ multiplex PCR, lists solely in-frame clones and lacks some. The sample has just over 150,000 clones; roughly nine tenths are singletons. Specimen: peripheral blood. The receptors here all came from a woman aged 70-85 years with acute or convalescent COVID-19.

The chain joins TRBV4-1 to TRBJ1-4; D gene uncertain. Germline values: CDR1 MGHRA, CDR2 YSYEKL. Trimming shortened V by 4 bases and J by 2 bases, and 8 bases separated the two germline ends. This CDR3 has 14 amino acids. CDR3 coding DNA: TGCGCCAGCAGCCCAGGAGGTACTAATGAAAAACTGTTTTTT. This encodes CASSPGGTNEKLFF.

The chain has TRBV27 and TRBJ1-6; 10 positions agree with TRBD1. Trimming took 5 bases from V and 7 from J; bases not matched to a gene: 11. The CDR3 consists of 17 residues. Per germline, CDR1 MNHEY and CDR2 SMNVEV (reference sequence). For the CDR3, the DNA is TGTGCCAGCAGTCGACCAGGAGACAGGGGGCCGAATTCACCCCTCCACTTT. It encodes CASSRPGDRGPNSPLHF.

The chain uses TRBV6-5 and TRBJ1-2, with D unclear. Per germline, CDR1 MNHEY and CDR2 SVGAGI. V was pared by 8 bases and J by 5 bases, with 12 bases between. This CDR3 comprises 12 residues. CDR3: CASGEGWYGYTF. The CDR3 region has the DNA TGTGCCAGCGGGGAGGGATGGTATGGCTACACCTTC.

This CDR3 is CASSHTGVAKNIQYF. DNA of the CDR3: TGTGCCAGCAGCCATACAGGGGTAGCCAAAAACATTCAGTACTTC. The gene calls are TRBV14 and TRBJ2-4; 7 nucleotides agree with TRBD1. The CDR3 runs to 15 residues. Germline V CDR1 and CDR2: SGHDN, FVKESK. V trimming: 3 bases; J trimming: 0 bases; junction bases outside the gene matches: 2. The whole variable domain, remainder taken from reference TRBV14 and TRBJ2-4, is EAGVTQFPSHSVIEKGQTVTLRCDPISGHDNLYWYRRVMGKEIKFLLHFVKESKQDESGMPNNRFLAERTGGTYSTLKVQPAELEDSGVYFCASSHTGVAKNIQYFGAGTRLSVL.

J is TRBJ1-1 and V is TRBV11-2, with D possibly being TRBD1 (6 bases). V was cut by 2 bases and J by 2 bases, with 9 bases left in between. The CDR3 consists of 14 residues. Germline V gene data show CDR1 as SGHAT and CDR2 as FQNNGV. CDR3 in DNA: TGTGCCAGCAGCTTAATCAGGGGAAACACTGAAGCTTTCTTT. This codes for CASSLIRGNTEAFF. Looking up the rest from reference TRBV11-2 and TRBJ1-1 gives the full variable domain: EAGVAQSPRYKIIEKRQSVAFWCNPISGHATLYWYQQILGQGPKLLIQFQNNGVVDDSQLPKDRFSAERLKGVDSTLKIQPAKLEDSAVYLCASSLIRGNTEAFFGQGTRLTVV.

The chain uses TRBV25-1 and TRBJ1-2; D is perhaps TRBD1 (6 bases). The ends were cut back, 3 bases at V and 7 bases at J, with 12 bases in the middle. Germline CDR1 MGHDK, CDR2 SYGVNS. The CDR3 spans 13 residues. CDR3: CASSDRGSGGYTF. CDR3 nucleotides: TGTGCCAGCAGTGACAGGGGTTCGGGTGGCTACACCTTC.

This chain links TRBV9 with TRBJ2-2; D gene unclear. V gave up 0 bases and J gave up 0 bases, with 9 bases separating them. The CDR3 is made up of 16 amino acids. Germline CDR1 SGDLS, CDR2 YYNGEE. The CDR3, as DNA: TGTGCCAGCAGCGTAGACCCGGGTCCGAACACCGGGGAGCTGTTTTTT. Translated, it gives CASSVDPGPNTGELFF. Full variable domain (outside the CDR3, taken from reference TRBV9 and TRBJ2-2): DSGVTQTPKHLITATGQRVTLRCSPRSGDLSVYWYQQSLDQGLQFLIQYYNGEERAKGNILERFSAQQFPDLHSELNLSSLELGDSALYFCASSVDPGPNTGELFFGEGSRLTVL.

The chain is built from TRBV25-1 and TRBJ1-3; no reliable D call. The CDR3 totals 17 residues. The V gene lost 4 bases and the J gene lost 4 bases, with 20 bases spanning the gap. Germline CDR1 and CDR2: MGHDK and SYGVNS. In nucleotides, the CDR3 is TGTGCCAGCAGTGCCTCCTTGGGAGAGGGATCGGGAAACACCATATATTTT. It translates to CASSASLGEGSGNTIYF.

This chain joins TRBV7-5 and TRBJ1-5; the table's TRBD1 call for D was not verified on the DNA. TRBV7-5 is termed a pseudogene. The CDR3 totals 17 residues. CDR3 nucleotide sequence: TGTGCCAGAAGCCCGACGGACAGGACACTTCGCAATCAGCCCCAGCATTTT. It encodes CARSPTDRTLRNQPQHF.

The J gene is TRBJ1-2, the V gene TRBV7-9; TRBD1 agrees at 7 bases. J lost 0 bases, V lost 5 bases, and 3 bases had no gene match. CDR1 and CDR2 from the germline V gene are SEHNR and FQNEAQ (reference sequence). This CDR3 has 14 amino acids. The CDR3 DNA reads TGTGCCAGCAGCCCTGGGACAGCTAACTATGGCTACACCTTC. It is translated as CASSPGTANYGYTF.

The genes are TRBV7-2 and TRBJ2-7; perhaps TRBD2 as D (6 bases). Trimming pared 2 bases from V and 6 bases from J, leaving 14 bases between. The CDR3 covers 14 residues. Germline V gene sequence: CDR1 SGHTA, CDR2 FQGNSA. CDR3: CASSLNGVGGEQYF. In nucleotides, the CDR3 is TGTGCCAGCAGCTTAAATGGTGTGGGAGGCGAGCAGTACTTC.

This clone occurred a few times. The chain combines TRBV2 with TRBJ1-5; D possibly corresponds to TRBD1 (6 bases). Germline V gene lookup returns CDR1 SNHLY and CDR2 FYNNEI. V dropped 4 bases and J dropped 6 bases, with 10 bases sitting between them. CDR3 size: 13 residues. CDR3: CASSAGTFQPQHF. The CDR3 DNA sequence: TGTGCCAGCAGTGCTGGGACATTTCAGCCCCAGCATTTT.

The V call is TRBV18, the J call TRBJ1-4; TRBD1 agrees at 7 bases. V lost 3 bases, J lost 0 bases, and 7 bases stayed unmatched. The CDR3 totals 17 residues. Germline V gives CDR1 KGHSH, CDR2 LQKENI. In nucleotides, the CDR3 is TGTGCCAGCTCACCGACAGGGCAATCAGCAACTAATGAAAAACTGTTTTTT. As protein: CASSPTGQSATNEKLFF.

The chain couples TRBV7-2 to TRBJ1-4; TRBD1 matches 10 bases. Germline lookup yields CDR1 SGHTA and CDR2 FQGNSA. The CDR3 totals 15 residues. After removal of 5 bases from V and 8 bases from J, the junction contained 8 bases not matched to a gene. CDR3 loop: CASSVDRGQKEKLFF. DNA of the CDR3: TGTGCCAGCAGCGTCGACAGGGGGCAGAAGGAAAAACTGTTTTTT. Using reference TRBV7-2 and TRBJ1-4 for the parts outside the CDR3, the full variable domain is GAGVSQSPSNKVTEKGKDVELRCDPISGHTALYWYRQSLGQGLEFLIYFQGNSAPDKSGLPSDRFSAERTGGSVSTLTIQRTQQEDSAVYLCASSVDRGQKEKLFFGSGTQLSVL.

The chain carries TRBV27 and TRBJ2-2; TRBD2 aligns across 12 bases. Trimming removed 7 bases from V and 2 bases from J; junction bases left unmatched: 2. This CDR3 is 15 amino acids long. CDR1 MNHEY and CDR2 SMNVEV come from the germline V gene (reference sequence). CDR3 loop: CASTSGGGNTGELFF. DNA of the CDR3: TGTGCCAGCACTAGCGGGGGGGGAAACACCGGGGAGCTGTTTTTT.

CDR3 amino acids: CASSLSGGWAFF. The CDR3 nucleotides are TGTGCCAGCAGTTTATCAGGGGGCTGGGCTTTCTTT. The genes are TRBV12-3 or TRBV12-4 and TRBJ1-1; 8 positions match TRBD1. J lost 11 bases, V lost 2 bases, and 4 bases had no gene match. This CDR3 region has 12 residues.

This clone appeared a few times. The chain links TRBV15 to TRBJ2-2, with a possible D match to TRBD1 (5 bases). In germline, CDR1 is LNHNV, CDR2 YYDKDF (reference sequence). The CDR3 is 14 amino acids. Trimming removed 4 bases from V and 3 bases from J, with 9 bases in between. The CDR3: CATSIGHDTGELFF. CDR3 DNA sequence: TGTGCCACCAGCATAGGACACGACACCGGGGAGCTGTTTTTT.

The gene calls are TRBV7-9 and TRBJ2-3; 8 bases are shared with TRBD2. Germline assignment: CDR1 SEHNR and CDR2 FQNEAQ (reference sequence). The CDR3 sequence is 16 residues long. V lost 1 base and J lost 0; bases outside the gene matches: 3. CDR3 protein: CASSLGASGSTDTQYF. DNA for the CDR3: TGTGCCAGCAGCTTAGGGGCTAGCGGGAGCACAGATACGCAGTATTTT.

V gene TRBV6-5 combines with J gene TRBJ1-6; D uncertain. V shed 0 bases and J shed 10 bases, with 16 bases lying between them. The germline CDR1 and CDR2 sequences are MNHEY and SVGAGI. The CDR3 extends over 16 amino acids. CDR3 amino acids: CASSYSRQAGVSPLHF. In nucleotides, the CDR3 is TGTGCCAGCAGTTACTCAAGGCAGGCAGGTGTATCACCCCTCCACTTT.

V gene TRBV18 combines with J gene TRBJ1-1, with TRBD1 matching over 10 bases. This CDR3 spans 17 amino acids. V shed 4 bases and J 4 bases; nucleotides not matched to a gene: 12. Looked up from germline, CDR1 is KGHSH and CDR2 is LQKENI. The CDR3 DNA reads as TGTGCCAGCTCACAAGACAGGGGGCTCGGAGGCAGCACTGAAGCTTTCTTT. Translating gives CASSQDRGLGGSTEAFF.

This clone was counted once. This chain connects TRBV6-6 to TRBJ1-1, with D uncertain. The CDR3 runs to 13 residues. V was shortened by 7 bases and J by 8 bases, with 17 bases between the two germline ends. From germline, CDR1 is MNHNY and CDR2 SVGAGI (reference sequence). The CDR3, as DNA: TGTGCCAGCATCGGGTCAGAGACTCTAGAAGCTTTCTTT. Translation: CASIGSETLEAFF.

This clone was recorded once. The V gene is TRBV6-5, the J gene TRBJ1-1; D uncertain. CDR1 and CDR2 (germline): MNHEY, SVGAGI. The CDR3 contains 15 residues. Trimming cost V 0 bases and J 5 bases, with 13 bases left between them. The CDR3 nucleotides are TGTGCCAGCAGTTACTCGCTAAAGGAGCTAACTGAAGCTTTCTTT. Translating gives CASSYSLKELTEAFF.

DNA for the CDR3: TGCGCCAGCAGCTTGGACGGCAGGGTAGGGGAAAAACTGTTTTTT. Translation gives CASSLDGRVGEKLFF. This chain joins TRBV5-1 and TRBJ1-4, with D maybe TRBD1 (5 bases). Germline V lookup: CDR1 SGHRS, CDR2 YFSETQ. V gave up 0 bases and J gave up 8 bases, with 14 bases separating them. The CDR3 covers 15 residues.

The V and J genes are TRBV10-2 and TRBJ2-7; 8 positions agree with TRBD1. CDR1 and CDR2 (germline): WSHSY, SAAADI. The CDR3 spans 16 residues. The J segment lost 4 bases and the V segment lost 6 bases, leaving 14 bases of the junction unmatched. The CDR3 DNA follows: TGCGCCAGCAGCGAACCGCGATGGACAGGGCTTTACGAGCAGTACTTC. As protein: CASSEPRWTGLYEQYF.